This TCR beta chain derives from a study of blood T cells in healthy people across ages. A second about 7 to 12 cycle PCR used barcoded and J-beta primers. Each CDR3 protein gets one entry after TCRdb re-called the 5' RACE reads with MiXCR. Of 600,000 to 1,000,000 distinct CDR3 sequences listed, roughly 25% are singletons. V lost 3 bases, J lost 7 bases, and 6 bases stayed unmatched. The CDR3 is 13 amino acids. From germline, CDR1 is SGHTA and CDR2 FQGNSA. These same data were also listed under a study on T cells of mothers and their children.

Sequenced input: blood. The J gene is TRBJ2-7, the V gene TRBV7-2; TRBD1 aligns across 7 bases. The sequence came from a boy aged 10-17 years in good health. This CDR3 is CASSFDRVGEQYF. The CDR3 DNA reads TGTGCCAGCAGCTTCGACAGGGTTGGGGAGCAGTACTTC.